These 9 T cell receptor beta chains originate from one sample sequenced in a study of regulatory T cells in long-lasting Graves disease. Researchers made TCR beta libraries by using iRepertoire HTBI primers and running Arm-PCR on CDR3 regions. TCRdb passed the multiplex PCR reads through MiXCR, listing each CDR3 protein once. Among around 480,000 distinct CDR3 sequences listed, 15% to 20% were seen once. The time point here: newly diagnosed GD, antithyroid drugs for less than 3 months. Preparation of the TCR library used RNA extracted from PBMCs. This sample was also put to use in a study of T cells in Graves' hyperthyroidism and ophthalmopathy.

This specimen consisted of peripheral blood mononuclear cells (PBMCs), obtained at new diagnosis, from a patient treated with antithyroid drugs. Receptors originate from a woman aged 35 to 59 with Graves disease.

This clonotype was observed at least ten times. This chain joins TRBV28 and TRBJ2-3; weak D call: TRBD1 (7 bases). The V end lost 5 bases, the J end lost 4 bases, and 13 bases lay between the germline ends. Germline loops: CDR1 MDHEN, CDR2 SYDVKM. The CDR3 runs 14 residues. The CDR3 sequence: CASSPQGGSDTQYF. The CDR3 DNA follows: TGTGCCAGCAGTCCGCAGGGGGGCTCAGATACGCAGTATTTT.

This clonotype has a handful of counts. The chain recombines TRBV6-2 or TRBV6-3 with TRBJ1-6, with D unclear. V gave up 0 bases and J gave up 6 bases, with 12 bases separating them. Germline assignment: CDR1 MNHEY and CDR2 SVGEGT. The CDR3 is made up of 16 amino acids. CDR3 residues: CASSYSSAALNSPLHF. CDR3 sequence (DNA): TGTGCCAGCAGTTACTCCTCCGCGGCTCTTAATTCACCCCTCCACTTT.

The gene calls are TRBV10-2 and TRBJ2-3; D may be TRBD1 (5 bases). The V gene's germline CDR1 is WSHSY and CDR2 SAAADI. Trimming removed 2 bases from V and 0 bases from J, with 9 bases in between. CDR3 size: 15 residues. CDR3 in DNA: TGCGCCAGCAGTGAGCCGACAGCTAGCACAGATACGCAGTATTTT. Translating it yields CASSEPTASTDTQYF.

This clonotype was seen repeatedly, ten times or more. V usage is TRBV14 and J usage is TRBJ1-6, with no clear D. Trimming took 3 bases from V and 3 from J, leaving 9 bases between them. Germline CDR1 and CDR2: SGHDN and FVKESK. The CDR3 has 15 amino acids. Here the CDR3 DNA reads TGTGCCAGCAGCCAGACCGTTGACTATAATTCACCCCTCCACTTT. Translation: CASSQTVDYNSPLHF.

This clonotype was counted many times. Compared with germline, one end of the junction differs, possibly owing to a read error. The chain links TRBV5-5 to TRBJ1-4; a weak D match, TRBD1 (5 bases). CDR3 length equals 13 residues. Germline V lookup: CDR1 SGHKS, CDR2 YYEKEE (reference sequence). In DNA, the CDR3 is TGTGCCAGCAGCTGGGGCACTAAAGAAAAACTGTTTTTT. Its translation is CASSWGTKEKLFF.

For this clonotype: A read error may explain this, as a much larger clone is one base away. The V and J genes are TRBV24-1 and TRBJ1-5; D is unresolved. CDR1 is KGHDR and CDR2 is SFDVKD in the germline V gene. The CDR3 runs 14 residues. V shed 5 bases and J shed 2 bases, with 9 bases lying between them. DNA for the CDR3: TGTGCCACCAGTGGGGTGGATGGCAATCAGCCCCAGCATTTT. Translated, it gives CATSGVDGNQPQHF.

This clonotype came up many times. The chain carries TRBV7-2 and TRBJ1-2, with a possible D match to TRBD1 (5 bases). CDR3 length equals 15 residues. Per germline, CDR1 SGHTA and CDR2 FQGNSA. V was cut by 5 bases and J by 4 bases, with 17 bases left in between. The CDR3 loop reads CASSPRGDQSYGYTF. The DNA of the CDR3 is TGTGCCAGCAGCCCCCGGGGGGACCAGAGCTATGGCTACACCTTC.

This clonotype was recorded a few times. The chain is built from TRBV12-3 or TRBV12-4 and TRBJ2-2, with TRBD1 matching over 10 bases. The V gene end was trimmed by 4 bases and the J gene end by 3 bases; junction bases not matched to a gene: 2. This CDR3 is built from 15 residues. The CDR3 loop is CASSWGTGDTGELFF. In DNA form, the CDR3 reads TGTGCCAGCAGTTGGGGGACAGGGGACACCGGGGAGCTGTTTTTT.

The chain couples TRBV20-1 to TRBJ1-5; TRBD1 might be the D (5 bases). The CDR3 is 17 residues long. Germline CDR1 is DFQATT and CDR2 is SNEGSKA (reference sequence). Trimming cost V 0 bases and J 0 bases, with 15 bases left between them. CDR3 loop: CSARDWAGGDSNQPQHF. For the CDR3, the DNA is TGCAGTGCTAGAGATTGGGCCGGGGGGGATAGCAATCAGCCCCAGCATTTT.